Given below is one T cell receptor (beta chain) in context. Its antigen is not known. PCR used 60 Vbeta primers and 13 Jbeta primers. Some clones are missing from TCRdb's copy, which holds only in-frame ones; the method was immunoSEQ multiplex PCR. The sample records roughly 110,000 clones, 73% being singletons. This specimen belongs to a study of cytomegalovirus exposure and HLA in healthy donors. The study, taken as a whole, reports: A highly shared variant cluster was judged a likely technical artifact. Across HLA loci, a later analysis found differing TCR association rates, with DRB1 most and HLA-C fewest. Some V segments (TRBV6-2 and TRBV6-3 among them) were excluded as indistinguishable. For presence/absence analyses, sequencing depth was assumed to be roughly uniform across donors.

Unmatched junction bases numbered 3, after V lost 4 bases and J lost 1 base. The CDR3 has 15 amino acids. Germline values: CDR1 LNHDA, CDR2 SQIVND (reference sequence). The receptor was derived from a man aged 30-40 years in good health and CMV-seronegative. Sequencing used PBMCs. The chain carries TRBV19 and TRBJ2-2; 7 bases fit TRBD1. DNA of the CDR3: TGTGCCAGTAGTACCCCAGGGGGGAACACCGGGGAGCTGTTTTTT. It is translated as CASSTPGGNTGELFF.